This is a list of T cell receptor beta chains from one sample in a study of T cells in Graves' hyperthyroidism and ophthalmopathy. Each CDR3 protein is one row after TCRdb ran MiXCR on the multiplex PCR reads. The sample includes 500,000 to 650,000 distinct CDR3 sequences, more than 15% seen only once; the top ten take roughly a sixth. The sample taken for sequencing was blood. The receptors stem from a young woman with Graves' ophthalmopathy. Both conserved end residues are part of each CDR3. Fields, in order: clone size, J gene, CDR3 length, V gene, D gene, CDR3 DNA, CDR3 protein. The D gene is left open where the match is weak. Not all rows give a size; the values are once, few, many and, for expanded clones, a class.

NA TRBJ1-3 14 TRBV6-1 NA TGTGCCAGCTTCGCGGACAGTTGGAGAAACACCATATATTTT CASFADSWRNTIYF
many TRBJ1-2 14 TRBV3-1 TRBD1 TGTGCCAGCAGCCGGGACAGGCTGCAGTATGGCTACACCTTC CASSRDRLQYGYTF
many TRBJ1-5 15 TRBV27 TRBD1 TGTGCCAGCAGTATACAGGGGCCTAGCAATCAGCCCCAGCATTTT CASSIQGPSNQPQHF
many TRBJ1-4 14 TRBV28 NA TGTGCCAGCAGTTTACAAGGTATCCGCGAAAAACTGTTTTTT CASSLQGIREKLFF
NA TRBJ2-7 15 TRBV11-2 NA TGTGCCAGCAGCTTAGCGTGGGGGGAGGAAAACGAGCAGTACTTC CASSLAWGEENEQYF
few TRBJ2-7 13 TRBV6-1 NA TGTGCCAGCGGCCTCAGGGGAGCGGGCGAGCAGTACTTC CASGLRGAGEQYF
few TRBJ1-1 15 TRBV19 NA TGTGCCAGTAGTCCCGGGGGATCATTGTTCGCTGAAGCTTTCTTT CASSPGGSLFAEAFF
many TRBJ2-3 17 TRBV3-1 NA TGTGCCAGCAGCCAAGATCGCGCCAGCCCTAGCACAGATACGCAGTATTTT CASSQDRASPSTDTQYF
many TRBJ2-5 14 TRBV2 TRBD2 TGTGCCAGCAGTGTACTAGCGGGAAAAGAGACCCAGTACTTC CASSVLAGKETQYF
many TRBJ1-1 14 TRBV7-3 TRBD1 TGTGCCAGCAGCCTACAGGGGGGGAGCACTGAAGCTTTCTTT CASSLQGGSTEAFF
many TRBJ2-3 15 TRBV5-6 NA TGTGCCAGCAGCTTGTTTGGGCAGAGCACAGATACGCAGTATTTT CASSLFGQSTDTQYF
many TRBJ1-1 13 TRBV12-3/TRBV12-4 TRBD1 TGTGAATCATCAGGGGGGTCGAACACTGAAGCTTTCTTT CESSGGSNTEAFF
NA TRBJ2-3 16 TRBV28 NA TGTGCCAGCAGCCCTCGTGGGGAAACTAGCACAGATACGCAGTATTTT CASSPRGETSTDTQYF
few TRBJ2-2 17 TRBV27 TRBD1 TGTGCCAGCAGTCTGAGGGGGGGACAGGGGATGACCGGGGAGCTGTTTTTT CASSLRGGQGMTGELFF
many TRBJ1-5 14 TRBV6-1 NA TGTGCCAGCAGTGAAGGGGGGGTCAATCAGCCCCAGCATTTT CASSEGGVNQPQHF
NA TRBJ2-7 16 TRBV20-1 TRBD1 TGCAGTGCTAGAGATGGGGAACAGGGGATCCCCTACGAGCAGTACTTC CSARDGEQGIPYEQYF
NA TRBJ2-7 13 TRBV30 NA TGTGCCTGGAGCAGGGGCCTCCCCTACGAGCAGTACTTC CAWSRGLPYEQYF
NA TRBJ1-3 15 TRBV10-3 NA TGTGCCATCAGTGAGTCGGGCAGCACTGGAAACACCATATATTTT CAISESGSTGNTIYF
NA TRBJ1-1 14 TRBV20-1 TRBD1 TGCAGTGCTAGATGGAAGGGGGCGAACACTGAAGCTTTCTTT CSARWKGANTEAFF
few TRBJ2-5 17 TRBV2 TRBD2 TGTGCCAGCAGTGAAAAATCTACTAGCGGGGTACAAGAGACCCAGTACTTC CASSEKSTSGVQETQYF
many TRBJ1-5 14 TRBV15 NA TGTGCCACCAGCAGAGATGGGGGGAATCAGCCCCAGCATTTT CATSRDGGNQPQHF
NA TRBJ2-1 14 TRBV4-1 NA TGCGCCAGCAGCCAAGAGAGCTCCTACAATGAGCAGTTCTTC CASSQESSYNEQFF
many TRBJ1-1 12 TRBV28 NA TGTGCCAGCAGTTTATTTGCTCTTGAAGCTTTCTTT CASSLFALEAFF
NA TRBJ2-1 15 TRBV19 NA TGTGCCAGTAGTATGGGTAGCGTCTCGTACAATGAGCAGTTCTTC CASSMGSVSYNEQFF
NA TRBJ1-3 14 TRBV27 NA TGTGCCAGCAGCGGTGGGCCCTCTGGAAACACCATATATTTT CASSGGPSGNTIYF
many TRBJ1-1 14 TRBV20-1 TRBD1 TGCAGTGCTAAGCAGGGGGCCGGGAACACTGAAGCTTTCTTT CSAKQGAGNTEAFF
many TRBJ1-1 15 TRBV20-1 NA TGCAGTGCTAGAGATAGCGAAAGGGGTGCCACTGAAGCTTTCTTT CSARDSERGATEAFF
many TRBJ1-2 14 TRBV7-2 TRBD1 TGTGCCAGCAGCTACCGGGACAGAGGCTATGGCTACACCTTC CASSYRDRGYGYTF
many TRBJ1-1 18 TRBV12-5 TRBD1 TGTGCTAGTGGTTCCTACGACAGGGGTCGTATCCCCGACACTGAAGCTTTCTTT CASGSYDRGRIPDTEAFF
NA TRBJ2-3 16 TRBV30 NA TGTGCCTGGAGTTTTATCGGACTCACTAGCACAGATACGCAGTATTTT CAWSFIGLTSTDTQYF
many TRBJ2-1 16 TRBV7-2 TRBD2 TGTGCCAGCAGCTTAGTCGCTAGCGGGTCCTACAATGAGCAGTTCTTC CASSLVASGSYNEQFF
NA TRBJ1-3 13 TRBV12-3/TRBV12-4 NA TGTGCCAGCAGCCCCGGACTTCGAAACACCATATATTTT CASSPGLRNTIYF
few TRBJ1-1 11 TRBV4-1 NA TGCGCCAGCAGCCAAGCCGCTGAAGCTTTCTTT CASSQAAEAFF
NA TRBJ2-1 16 TRBV6-1 NA TGTGCCAGCAGTGAAGAAGCCCTTAGGACCTACAATGAGCAGTTCTTC CASSEEALRTYNEQFF
NA TRBJ2-1 17 TRBV11-2 TRBD2 TGTGCCAGCAGCCCCGTCATGGGTAGCGGGACCGACAATGAGCAGTTCTTC CASSPVMGSGTDNEQFF
many TRBJ1-3 12 TRBV28 NA TGTGCCAGCAGTGAAAGAAGAAACACCATATATTTT CASSERRNTIYF
NA TRBJ1-2 15 TRBV28 TRBD1 TGTGCCAGCAGTTCCGACAGGGTCCTTAACTATGGCTACACCTTC CASSSDRVLNYGYTF
few TRBJ2-1 15 TRBV27 TRBD2 TGTGCCAGCACCCCCGGGACTAGCGGGATCAATGAGCAGTTCTTC CASTPGTSGINEQFF
NA TRBJ2-1 12 TRBV10-2 TRBD2 TGCGCCAGCAGTGCTAGCGGGGGGCCTACGTTCTTC CASSASGGPTFF
many TRBJ2-7 12 TRBV2 NA TGTGCCAGCGGGCAAAATGCCTACGAGCAGTACTTC CASGQNAYEQYF
many TRBJ2-7 15 TRBV2 TRBD1 TGTGCCAGCAGTGAATACAGGGGCCGATCCTACGAGCAGTACTTC CASSEYRGRSYEQYF
NA TRBJ2-5 15 TRBV6-1 TRBD2 TGTGCCAGCACCTGGACTAGCGGGGGCAAAGAGACCCAGTACTTC CASTWTSGGKETQYF
many TRBJ1-5 15 TRBV28 NA TGTGCCAGCAGTTTATGGTACAGGGAGGGTCAGCCCCAGCATTTT CASSLWYREGQPQHF
few TRBJ2-1 15 TRBV19 TRBD2 TGTGCCAGTAGTATAGGAAGCGGGAGTAGCAATGAGCAGTTCTTC CASSIGSGSSNEQFF
NA TRBJ2-5 14 TRBV6-2/TRBV6-3 NA TGTGCCAGCAGTCCCGGTGTGTACCAAGAGACCCAGTACTTC CASSPGVYQETQYF
NA TRBJ1-4 17 TRBV28 NA TGTGCCAGCAGTACCCCCGCTGGGGCTACAACTAATGAAAAACTGTTTTTT CASSTPAGATTNEKLFF
few TRBJ2-2 15 TRBV20-1 TRBD1 TGCAGTGCTAGCCTCGGGACAGGGTCGGCCGGGGAGCTGTTTTTT CSASLGTGSAGELFF
many TRBJ2-1 14 TRBV20-1 TRBD2 TGCAGTGCATCTAGCGGGGACTCCTACAATGAGCAGTTCTTC CSASSGDSYNEQFF
few TRBJ2-1 16 TRBV29-1 TRBD1 TGCAGCGTTAGATGGGCCGGGACAGGGATATACAATGAGCAGTTCTTC CSVRWAGTGIYNEQFF
NA TRBJ1-3 15 TRBV2 TRBD1 TGTGCCAGCAGTCCCGGGACAGGGATTGGAAACACCATATATTTT CASSPGTGIGNTIYF
NA TRBJ1-6 14 TRBV6-2/TRBV6-3 NA TGTGCCAGCGGAGAGGACGGGGAGGAAGGACCCCTCCACTTT CASGEDGEEGPLHF
many TRBJ1-3 17 TRBV11-2 NA TGTGCCAGCAGCTTAGACCAGTTTTCATCCTCTGGAAACACCATATATTTT CASSLDQFSSSGNTIYF
many TRBJ2-1 15 TRBV28 NA TGTGCCAGCAGTTTGTCGTCTTGGGGACTGGGAGAGCAGTTCTTC CASSLSSWGLGEQFF
NA TRBJ2-2 16 TRBV7-9 NA TGTGCCAGCAGCTTTTCGCTACAGAAGGACACCGGGGAGCTGTTTTTT CASSFSLQKDTGELFF
few TRBJ1-1 13 TRBV20-1 TRBD1 TGCAGTGCCGACACAGGGGTGGGGACTGAAGCTTTCTTT CSADTGVGTEAFF